The clone carrying this T cell receptor beta chain was seen only once. The source of the sample is a study of blood T cell repertoires in COVID-19. Using immunoSEQ multiplex PCR, the repertoire was profiled, and TCRdb retains in-frame clones only, with some absent. The sample contains just under 150,000 clones, approximately 87% of which appear only once. The CDR3 loop spans 15 amino acids. With 4 bases removed from V and 2 bases from J, the gap between germline ends came to 14 bases. Germline assignment: CDR1 SEHNR and CDR2 FQNEAQ (reference sequence). Source material: peripheral blood. This sequence was found in a woman between 45 and 65 years old with active or convalescent COVID-19. V usage is TRBV7-9 and J usage is TRBJ2-5; weak D call: TRBD2 (6 bases). The CDR3 loop is CASSSGRRRQETQYF. Here the CDR3 DNA reads TGTGCCAGCAGCTCCGGGAGACGGCGGCAAGAGACCCAGTACTTC.